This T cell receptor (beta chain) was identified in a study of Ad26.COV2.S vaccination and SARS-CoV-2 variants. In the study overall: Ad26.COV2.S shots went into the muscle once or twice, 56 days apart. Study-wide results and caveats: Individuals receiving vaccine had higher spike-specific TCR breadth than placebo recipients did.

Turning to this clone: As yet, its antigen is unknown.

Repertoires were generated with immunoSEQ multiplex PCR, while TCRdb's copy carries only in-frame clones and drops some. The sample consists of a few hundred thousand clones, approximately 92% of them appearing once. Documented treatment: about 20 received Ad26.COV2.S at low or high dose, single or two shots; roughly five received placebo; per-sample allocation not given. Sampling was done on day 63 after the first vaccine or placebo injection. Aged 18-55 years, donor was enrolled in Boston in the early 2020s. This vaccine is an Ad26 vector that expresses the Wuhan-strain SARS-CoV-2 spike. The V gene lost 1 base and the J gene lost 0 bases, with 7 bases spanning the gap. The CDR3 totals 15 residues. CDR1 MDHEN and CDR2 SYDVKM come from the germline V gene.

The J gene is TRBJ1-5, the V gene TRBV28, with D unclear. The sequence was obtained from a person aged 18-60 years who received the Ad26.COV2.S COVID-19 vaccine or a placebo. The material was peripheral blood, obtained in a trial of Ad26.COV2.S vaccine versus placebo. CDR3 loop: CASSLLTYSNQPQHF. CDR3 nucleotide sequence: TGTGCCAGCAGTTTATTGACATATAGCAATCAGCCCCAGCATTTT.